The 10 T cell receptor beta chains presented below share a single source sample, sequenced in a study of shared clonotypes between healthy human individuals (dated by TCRdb to between 2020 and 2021). The library was produced with the immunoSEQ multiplex PCR assay. TCRdb's version of the immuneACCESS table is confined to in-frame rearrangements and falls short of the full clone set. An unresolved V gene accounts for under half of the shortfall where checked; the remainder is of unknown origin. This sample has about 510,000 clones in its table, and about four fifths of those were observed once. Approximately 13% of the sample goes to the ten largest clones. The sample consisted of PBMCs. The receptor source for this set is a middle-aged woman in good health. Some clones in this sample may be carry-over from other donors' samples.

The rearrangement links TRBV7-2 to TRBJ1-1; 8 bases fit TRBD1. Germline V CDR1 and CDR2: SGHTA, FQGNSA. This CDR3 comprises 13 residues. After removal of 5 bases from V and 10 bases from J, the junction contained 9 bases not matched to a gene. The CDR3 reads CASSPGQDRGAFF. CDR3 sequence (DNA): TGTGCCAGCAGCCCGGGACAGGATCGAGGAGCTTTCTTT.

The chain is built from TRBV5-5 and TRBJ2-2, with D possibly TRBD1 on 5 matching bases. Germline loops: CDR1 SGHKS, CDR2 YYEKEE (reference sequence). The CDR3 consists of 16 residues. Trimming took 4 bases from V and 2 from J, leaving 15 bases between them. CDR3 region: CASSHFPTVNTGELFF. CDR3 DNA sequence: TGTGCCAGCAGCCATTTCCCGACAGTAAACACCGGGGAGCTGTTTTTT.

V and J are TRBV4-2 and TRBJ2-1; TRBD2 aligns across 7 bases. Germline values: CDR1 LGHNA, CDR2 YNFKEQ. Unmatched junction bases numbered 12, after V lost 4 bases and J lost 6 bases. This CDR3 is built from 16 residues. CDR3 sequence reads: CASSLYGAGVGNEQFF. The CDR3 DNA reads as TGTGCCAGCAGCCTGTACGGGGCGGGAGTGGGCAATGAGCAGTTCTTC.

The chain uses TRBV5-5 and TRBJ2-7; 10 bases fit TRBD2. The V segment lost 0 bases and the J segment 4 bases; nucleotides outside the gene matches: 4. Germline V lookup: CDR1 SGHKS, CDR2 YYEKEE (reference sequence). This CDR3 contains 15 residues. CDR3 sequence (DNA): TGTGCCAGCAGCTTGGGGCTAGCGGGAGTGTACGAGCAGTACTTC. It specifies CASSLGLAGVYEQYF.

The rearrangement uses TRBV19 and TRBJ2-2; the D gene is possibly TRBD2 (5 bases). This CDR3 has 14 amino acids. Germline V CDR1 and CDR2: LNHDA, SQIVND (reference sequence). Trimming removed 5 bases at V and 1 base at J, with 8 bases between. CDR3 bases: TGTGCCAGTAGTCGTCGGGGGAACACCGGGGAGCTGTTTTTT. Protein product: CASSRRGNTGELFF.

The rearrangement joins TRBV19 to TRBJ2-1, with 11 bases lining up with TRBD2. V lost 2 bases, J lost 6 bases, and 3 bases stayed unmatched. The CDR3 is made up of 15 amino acids. Germline CDR1 LNHDA, CDR2 SQIVND (reference sequence). The DNA for the CDR3 is TGTGCCAGTAGTATAATCCTAGCGGGGGGCAATGAGCAGTTCTTC. Amino acid sequence: CASSIILAGGNEQFF. The variable domain in full, completed from reference TRBV19 and TRBJ2-1, reads DGGITQSPKYLFRKEGQNVTLSCEQNLNHDAMYWYRQDPGQGLRLIYYSQIVNDFQKGDIAEGYSVSREKKESFPLTVTSAQKNPTAFYLCASSIILAGGNEQFFGPGTRLTVL.

The CDR3 coding sequence is TGCGCCAGCAGCTTACCGGGACAGTCCTACAATGAGCAGTTCTTC. Amino acids: CASSLPGQSYNEQFF. V gene TRBV5-1 combines with J gene TRBJ2-1; 7 bases match TRBD1. Per the germline V gene, CDR1 is SGHRS and CDR2 is YFSETQ. The CDR3 is 15 residues long. The ends lost 2 bases at V and 1 base at J; junction bases unmatched: 3.

The rearrangement uses TRBV30 and TRBJ1-1; D is possibly TRBD1 (5 bases). Trimming took 1 base from V and 9 from J, leaving 9 bases between them. The CDR3 runs to 11 residues. Germline CDR1 GTSNPN, CDR2 SVGIG (reference sequence). CDR3 sequence: CAWSEAGQAFF. The CDR3 region has the DNA TGTGCCTGGAGTGAGGCAGGGCAAGCTTTCTTT.

The CDR3 coding sequence is TGTGCCAGCAGCCTCGCCGGGACAGCTAAACTGGAGCAGTACTTC. Protein product: CASSLAGTAKLEQYF. The chain uses TRBV7-9 and TRBJ2-7; TRBD1 matches 7 bases. The CDR3 is 15 amino acids. Losses at the gene ends were 5 bases for V and 7 bases for J; bases not matched to a gene: 14. Looked up from germline, CDR1 is SEHNR and CDR2 is FQNEAQ (reference sequence).

The genes are TRBV30 and TRBJ1-1; 8 bases agree with TRBD1. The germline V gene encodes CDR1 GTSNPN and CDR2 SVGIG (reference sequence). This CDR3 contains 13 residues. The junction had 11 bases not matched to a gene; V was cut back by 5 bases and J by 9 bases. In DNA form, the CDR3 reads TGTGCCTGGGAAGGGAAGAGGACAGGGAAAGCTTTCTTT. This gives the protein CAWEGKRTGKAFF. The variable domain in full, completed from reference TRBV30 and TRBJ1-1, reads SQTIHQWPATLVQPVGSPLSLECTVEGTSNPNLYWYRQAAGRGLQLLFYSVGIGQISSEVPQNLSASRPQDRQFILSSKKLLLSDSGFYLCAWEGKRTGKAFFGQGTRLTVV.